This TCR beta chain was sequenced for a study of PD-1 blockade in classical Hodgkin lymphoma. About the research overall: Nivolumab dosed at 3 mg/kg went to patients intravenously every 2 weeks.

Measured with immunoSEQ multiplex PCR; TCRdb has only the in-frame clones, and not every one. The sample records just under 7,500 clones, about 82% being singletons. V shed 1 base, J shed 5 bases, and the junction held 10 bases outside the gene matches. Germline assignment: CDR1 SQVTM and CDR2 ANQGSEA. CDR3 length: 15 amino acids. The time point was: cycle 4 day 1 (C4D1), after more than five weeks of nivolumab. Each patient relapsed following autologous stem cell transplantation, and prior brentuximab vedotin exposure differed. This specimen consisted of peripheral blood mononuclear cells (PBMCs), obtained before the fourth cycle of nivolumab. This clonotype was obtained from a human donor with classical Hodgkin lymphoma. The gene calls are TRBV29-1 and TRBJ2-5, with 7 bases aligning to TRBD1. The CDR3 coding sequence is TGCAGCGTTGAAGGGGTAGGGGGCTTCAGGGAGACCCAGTACTTC. As protein: CSVEGVGGFRETQYF.